This is a list of T cell receptor beta chains from one sample in a study of T cells in Graves' hyperthyroidism and ophthalmopathy. In TCRdb, the multiplex PCR reads were re-called with MiXCR into one record per CDR3 protein. This table has around 520,000 distinct CDR3 sequences, around 15% appearing once. What was sequenced was blood. The receptors here all came from a woman between 40 and 55 years old with Graves' hyperthyroidism. Each CDR3 is given with its conserved first and last residue. Each record gives: clone size, J gene, D gene, V gene, CDR3 protein, CDR3 DNA. D genes are given only for firm matches. A clone size is listed for some rows: how often the clone was seen (once, few, many), or a class if it is expanded.

>many|TRBJ1-2|TRBD1|TRBV18
CASSPTGTALYGYTF
TGTGCCAGCTCACCAACCGGGACAGCCCTCTATGGCTACACCTTC
>few|TRBJ2-3|.|TRBV7-9
CASILPSTDTQYF
TGTGCCAGCATCCTCCCAAGCACAGATACGCAGTATTTT
>many|TRBJ2-7|TRBD2|TRBV30
CAWSSVSGSYEQYF
TGTGCCTGGAGTTCTGTTAGCGGGAGCTACGAGCAGTACTTC
>many|TRBJ2-2|.|TRBV5-1
CASSLPSSGGELFF
TGCGCCAGCAGCTTGCCGTCCTCGGGCGGGGAGCTGTTTTTT
>.|TRBJ2-1|TRBD2|TRBV20-1
CSARLGGRTYNEQFF
TGCAGTGCTAGACTCGGCGGGAGGACCTACAATGAGCAGTTCTTC
>many|TRBJ2-7|TRBD2|TRBV6-1
CASRRAGPYEQYF
TGTGCCAGCAGACGAGCGGGACCCTACGAGCAGTACTTC
>.|TRBJ2-1|TRBD2|TRBV4-1
CASSQGASGHYNEQFF
TGCGCCAGCAGCCAAGGGGCTAGCGGACACTACAATGAGCAGTTCTTC
>.|TRBJ1-1|TRBD1|TRBV20-1
CSARDPVRGPNTEAFF
TGCAGTGCTAGAGATCCGGTCAGGGGGCCGAACACTGAAGCTTTCTTT
>many|TRBJ2-5|.|TRBV13
CASHLRGSGETQYF
TGTGCCAGCCACCTGAGGGGGAGTGGGGAGACCCAGTACTTC
>many|TRBJ2-5|TRBD2|TRBV7-9
CASIAGETQYF
TGTGCCAGCATAGCGGGAGAGACCCAGTACTTC
>many|TRBJ2-7|TRBD1|TRBV30
CAWSASKNRGGQYF
TGTGCCTGGAGTGCAAGTAAGAACAGGGGCGGGCAGTACTTC
>many|TRBJ1-5|.|TRBV2
CASSASNQPQHF
TGTGCCAGCTCAGCTAGCAATCAGCCCCAGCATTTT
>many|TRBJ1-2|TRBD1|TRBV28
CASSRQGIAGYTF
TGTGCCAGCAGTCGACAGGGGATTGCTGGCTACACCTTC
>many|TRBJ1-2|TRBD1|TRBV12-3/TRBV12-4
CASSSNTGTGDGYTF
TGTGCCAGCAGTTCAAACACCGGGACAGGGGATGGCTACACCTTC
>few|TRBJ1-1|TRBD1|TRBV28
CASRTPGQVLTEAFF
TGTGCCAGCAGAACACCGGGACAGGTTCTCACTGAAGCTTTCTTT
>.|TRBJ2-2|TRBD2|TRBV19
CASSIWGGNTGELFF
TGTGCCAGTAGTATTTGGGGGGGGAACACCGGGGAGCTGTTTTTT
>many|TRBJ1-4|.|TRBV28
CASSFTGSSTKKLFF
TGTGCCAGCAGTTTCACGGGCAGTTCGACGAAAAAACTGTTTTTT
>few|TRBJ2-1|.|TRBV10-2
CASSAGKSSYNEQFF
TGCGCCAGCAGTGCAGGAAAGAGCTCCTACAATGAGCAGTTCTTC